This is a list of T cell receptor beta chains from one sample in a study of blood T cells in healthy people across ages. Via MiXCR, TCRdb re-called the 5' RACE reads, giving one row per CDR3 protein. The sample records around 870,000 distinct CDR3 sequences, 29% being singletons. The sample was blood. The origin of the receptors is a woman of 80 years or more in good health. The CDR3 runs from the conserved cysteine through the conserved F or W. A D gene is named only where the DNA matches it firmly. The listing skips clone size in some rows; elsewhere it reads once, few, many or a size class.

cdr3_nt | cdr3_aa | clone_size | j_call | d_call | v_call
TGTGCCTGGAGCGGCGGGGGGGCCTACGAGCAGTACTTC | CAWSGGGAYEQYF | few | TRBJ2-7 | TRBD2 | TRBV30
TGTGCCAGCAGCCAAGCCCCCGGGGCGGGCTATGGCTACACCTTC | CASSQAPGAGYGYTF | many | TRBJ1-2 | . | TRBV4-2
TGCGCCAGCAGCTTGGTGGCAGGAAATACCTACGAGCAGTACTTC | CASSLVAGNTYEQYF | many | TRBJ2-7 | . | TRBV5-1
TGTGCCAGCAGCCCGACGTGGAGTCGTCAAGAGACCCAGTACTTC | CASSPTWSRQETQYF | . | TRBJ2-5 | . | TRBV7-6
TGTGCCAGCAGTGAGCCTAGGACAGATACGCAGTATTTT | CASSEPRTDTQYF | . | TRBJ2-3 | . | TRBV12-3/TRBV12-4
TGTGCCACCAGTGACCCATTGTCTTTATATGGCTACACCTTC | CATSDPLSLYGYTF | . | TRBJ1-2 | . | TRBV24-1
TGTGCCAGCAGGAGCGTGGGAGATACGCAGTATTTT | CASRSVGDTQYF | . | TRBJ2-3 | . | TRBV27
TGCAGTGCCCCGGGGTGGGAAGGGGCTACCACAGATACGCAGTATTTT | CSAPGWEGATTDTQYF | . | TRBJ2-3 | . | TRBV20-1
TGTGCCAGCAGCGTCGGGACGCAAGAGACCCCGTACTTC | CASSVGTQETPYF | . | TRBJ2-5 | . | TRBV7-2
TGTGCCAGCAGCTTACGTCATAAAGAGACCCAGTACTTC | CASSLRHKETQYF | . | TRBJ2-5 | . | TRBV7-2
TGTGCCAGCAGTCCAAACCAGATGAACACTGAAGCTTTCTTT | CASSPNQMNTEAFF | few | TRBJ1-1 | . | TRBV6-2/TRBV6-3
TGTGCCAGCAGCCCTTATGTGGCTGAGACCCAGTTCTTC | CASSPYVAETQFF | . | TRBJ2-1 | . | TRBV7-2
TGTGCCAGCAGTTTACTCCCCGGGGCAGGGACGGGCTACACCTTC | CASSLLPGAGTGYTF | few | TRBJ1-2 | . | TRBV28
TGTGCCAGCTACCTTGGGACAGGGAGGAATGAGCAGTTCTTC | CASYLGTGRNEQFF | few | TRBJ2-1 | TRBD1 | TRBV18
TGCAGTGTCAGCCAGGGGCTCGAATATGGCTACACCTTC | CSVSQGLEYGYTF | . | TRBJ1-2 | . | TRBV20-1
TGTGCCAGCAGCCAGCCACCGGACGAACTAGCGGGAGACCAAGAGACCCAGTACTTC | CASSQPPDELAGDQETQYF | . | TRBJ2-5 | TRBD2 | TRBV3-1
TGTGCCAGCAGTACAGGACTAAGCTACGAGCAGTACTTC | CASSTGLSYEQYF | . | TRBJ2-7 | . | TRBV5-4
TGTGCCAGCAATCCCGGACAGGGGGCCACTGAAGCTTTCTTT | CASNPGQGATEAFF | many | TRBJ1-1 | TRBD1 | TRBV12-3/TRBV12-4
TGTGCCACCAGCAAAGGGGTAGCGGGATTAGAGGGTGAGCAGTTCTTC | CATSKGVAGLEGEQFF | . | TRBJ2-1 | TRBD2 | TRBV15
TGTGCCAGCAGTTTGACAGCCCTTAATGAAAAACTGTTTTTT | CASSLTALNEKLFF | . | TRBJ1-4 | . | TRBV12-3/TRBV12-4
TGCAGCGTCGCAAGTGGAACAGGGAACACTGAAGCTTTCTTT | CSVASGTGNTEAFF | many | TRBJ1-1 | . | TRBV29-1
TGCAGTGCTAGCCAACCCCCCGGGCATGGGGGCACAGATACGCAGTATTTT | CSASQPPGHGGTDTQYF | . | TRBJ2-3 | . | TRBV20-1
TGTGCCACCAGTGACCCGGCGAGCGACGCCCTCGAGACCCAGTACTTC | CATSDPASDALETQYF | medium-sized | TRBJ2-5 | . | TRBV24-1
TGCAGTGCTAGAGTAGCTGGGTTGGGGGCTTTCTTT | CSARVAGLGAFF | . | TRBJ1-1 | . | TRBV20-1
TGCAGTGCTAGAGATCCGGGGACTATTAGGCCCAATGAGCAGTACTTC | CSARDPGTIRPNEQYF | . | TRBJ2-5 | TRBD2 | TRBV20-1
TGTGCCAGCAGTTTACTAGCGTTGACCTACGAGCAGTACTTC | CASSLLALTYEQYF | many | TRBJ2-7 | TRBD2 | TRBV6-2/TRBV6-3
TGTGCCAGCAGGCTCGGACAGGGGGTAGAGACCCAGTACTTC | CASRLGQGVETQYF | many | TRBJ2-5 | TRBD1 | TRBV6-6
TGTGCCAGCAGCTCCCTGGGGGTTAACAATGAGCAGTTCTTC | CASSSLGVNNEQFF | . | TRBJ2-1 | . | TRBV7-3
TGCAGTGCTCACCCCTCGGGGCGGCAGTTCTTC | CSAHPSGRQFF | . | TRBJ2-1 | . | TRBV20-1
TGCGCCAGCAGCCAAGAGGGACAGGGCTACGAGCAGTACTTC | CASSQEGQGYEQYF | . | TRBJ2-7 | TRBD1 | TRBV4-1
TGTGCCGCCGGCGGGCCTCCCCAAGAGACCCAGTACTTC | CAAGGPPQETQYF | many | TRBJ2-5 | . | TRBV24-1
TGTGCCTGGAGTGTTGGACACTCTCCCTACAATGAGCAGTTCTTC | CAWSVGHSPYNEQFF | few | TRBJ2-1 | . | TRBV30
TGTGCCAGCAGCTTGTGGCAGGGGGTCGGGGAGCTGTTTTTT | CASSLWQGVGELFF | few | TRBJ2-2 | TRBD1 | TRBV5-5
TGTGCCAGCAGCGTTGACGAGCGCTATGGCTACACCTTC | CASSVDERYGYTF | few | TRBJ1-2 | . | TRBV7-6
TGTGCCAGTAGGACCAGAGGGTGGCACCGAGAAGAGACCCAGTACTTC | CASRTRGWHREETQYF | few | TRBJ2-5 | . | TRBV19